This is a list of T cell receptor beta chains from one sample in a study of T cell responses to AZD1222 COVID-19 vaccine. Repertoires were generated with immunoSEQ multiplex PCR, while TCRdb's copy carries only in-frame clones and drops some. The data show about 120,000 clones, just over 90% seen once. The specimen was peripheral blood, collected 28 days after the second AZD1222 dose. All receptors derive from an adult who received the AZD1222 COVID-19 vaccine. The CDR3 runs from the conserved cysteine through the conserved F or W. The D gene is left open where the match is weak. Clone sizes are given selectively: once, few, many, or a class where the clone is expanded.

d_gene: .
abundance: .
v_gene: TRBV3-1/TRBV3-2
j_gene: TRBJ1-2
CDR3aa: CASSPVGQGSRSGYTF
CDR3nt: TGTGCCAGCAGCCCGGTTGGGCAGGGCAGTCGGTCGGGCTACACCTTC

d_gene: .
abundance: .
v_gene: TRBV3-1/TRBV3-2
j_gene: TRBJ1-2
CDR3aa: CASSQEGLRGYTF
CDR3nt: TGTGCCAGCAGCCAAGAAGGGCTGAGGGGCTACACCTTC

d_gene: TRBD2
abundance: .
v_gene: TRBV5-1
j_gene: TRBJ2-2
CDR3aa: CASSLGLGLAGANTGELFF
CDR3nt: TGCGCCAGCAGCTTGGGATTAGGACTAGCGGGGGCAAACACCGGGGAGCTGTTTTTT

d_gene: .
abundance: .
v_gene: TRBV27
j_gene: TRBJ1-5
CDR3aa: CASSSGPPGSNQPQHF
CDR3nt: TGTGCCAGCAGTAGCGGGCCTCCTGGGAGCAATCAGCCCCAGCATTTT

d_gene: TRBD1
abundance: .
v_gene: TRBV5-4
j_gene: TRBJ1-2
CDR3aa: CASRPYRDRPIYGYTF
CDR3nt: TGTGCCAGCAGGCCATACCGGGACAGACCGATCTATGGCTACACCTTC

d_gene: .
abundance: .
v_gene: TRBV27
j_gene: TRBJ1-5
CDR3aa: CASSFSGKLGNQPQHF
CDR3nt: TGTGCCAGCAGTTTTTCAGGGAAGTTGGGCAATCAGCCCCAGCATTTT

d_gene: .
abundance: .
v_gene: TRBV12-5
j_gene: TRBJ1-2
CDR3aa: CASGLSGPYGYTF
CDR3nt: TGTGCTAGTGGTTTGTCCGGACCTTATGGCTACACCTTC

d_gene: .
abundance: .
v_gene: TRBV10-3
j_gene: TRBJ1-1
CDR3aa: CAIRAQGNTEAFF
CDR3nt: TGTGCCATCAGGGCCCAGGGGAACACTGAAGCTTTCTTT

d_gene: .
abundance: once
v_gene: TRBV18
j_gene: TRBJ1-1
CDR3aa: CASSPSRTEAFF
CDR3nt: TGTGCCAGCTCACCGAGTCGCACTGAAGCTTTCTTT

d_gene: .
abundance: few
v_gene: TRBV4-1
j_gene: TRBJ1-4
CDR3aa: CASSQIGSRRNEKLFF
CDR3nt: TGCGCCAGCAGCCAGATAGGGTCCAGGCGTAATGAAAAACTGTTTTTT

d_gene: .
abundance: .
v_gene: TRBV27
j_gene: TRBJ1-1
CDR3aa: CASRPTAVTEAFF
CDR3nt: TGTGCCAGCAGGCCAACAGCCGTTACTGAAGCTTTCTTT

d_gene: TRBD1
abundance: .
v_gene: TRBV6-5
j_gene: TRBJ1-2
CDR3aa: CASRYGTGVSGYTF
CDR3nt: TGTGCCAGCAGATACGGGACAGGGGTGAGTGGCTACACCTTC

d_gene: TRBD1
abundance: few
v_gene: TRBV6-1
j_gene: TRBJ1-2
CDR3aa: CASSAGQGIDPNYGYTF
CDR3nt: TGTGCCAGCAGTGCAGGACAGGGTATAGACCCTAACTATGGCTACACCTTC

d_gene: .
abundance: .
v_gene: TRBV6-2/TRBV6-3
j_gene: TRBJ1-1
CDR3aa: CASSYLGMNTEAFF
CDR3nt: TGTGCCAGCAGTTACCTGGGGATGAACACTGAAGCTTTCTTT

d_gene: TRBD1
abundance: .
v_gene: TRBV7-8
j_gene: TRBJ1-6
CDR3aa: CASSLPPGTANNSPLHF
CDR3nt: TGTGCCAGCAGCCTCCCACCAGGGACAGCTAATAATTCACCCCTCCACTTT

d_gene: .
abundance: .
v_gene: TRBV4-3
j_gene: TRBJ1-2
CDR3aa: CASSQTLRDRNGYTF
CDR3nt: TGCGCCAGCAGCCAAACTCTCCGGGACCGAAATGGCTACACCTTC

d_gene: TRBD1
abundance: few
v_gene: TRBV2
j_gene: TRBJ1-1
CDR3aa: CASRDRQGTEAFF
CDR3nt: TGTGCCAGCAGAGACAGACAGGGAACTGAAGCTTTCTTT

d_gene: TRBD2
abundance: .
v_gene: TRBV4-3
j_gene: TRBJ2-7
CDR3aa: CASSQGRLGTSGRFRTTGEQYF
CDR3nt: TGCGCCAGCAGCCAAGGGCGGTTAGGGACTAGCGGGAGATTTCGGACTACTGGGGAGCAGTACTTC

d_gene: .
abundance: once
v_gene: TRBV18
j_gene: TRBJ2-2
CDR3aa: CASSPRGGELFF
CDR3nt: TGTGCCAGCTCACCACGAGGCGGGGAGCTGTTTTTT

d_gene: .
abundance: .
v_gene: TRBV7-9
j_gene: TRBJ2-7
CDR3aa: CASSFDLYEQYF
CDR3nt: TGTGCCAGCAGCTTTGATCTCTACGAGCAGTACTTC

d_gene: .
abundance: once
v_gene: TRBV9
j_gene: TRBJ2-2
CDR3aa: CASSVAQDPTAGELFF
CDR3nt: TGTGCCAGCAGCGTAGCACAGGACCCGACCGCCGGGGAGCTGTTTTTT

d_gene: .
abundance: .
v_gene: TRBV6-5
j_gene: TRBJ2-5
CDR3aa: CASSYGLKETQYF
CDR3nt: TGTGCCAGCAGCTACGGACTCAAAGAGACCCAGTACTTC

d_gene: .
abundance: .
v_gene: TRBV18
j_gene: TRBJ1-5
CDR3aa: CASSQGEDQPQHF
CDR3nt: TGTGCCAGTTCTCAGGGCGAGGATCAGCCCCAGCATTTT

d_gene: .
abundance: .
v_gene: TRBV5-1
j_gene: TRBJ2-1
CDR3aa: CASRSLIGGIHNEQFF
CDR3nt: TGCGCCAGCAGGTCCCTAATAGGGGGAATCCACAATGAGCAGTTCTTC

d_gene: TRBD2
abundance: once
v_gene: TRBV5-5
j_gene: TRBJ2-5
CDR3aa: CASSWTSGQETQYF
CDR3nt: TGTGCCAGCAGCTGGACTAGCGGCCAAGAGACCCAGTACTTC

d_gene: .
abundance: .
v_gene: TRBV7-3
j_gene: TRBJ2-5
CDR3aa: CASSLQGPGFQETQYF
CDR3nt: TGTGCCAGCAGCTTACAGGGGCCAGGATTCCAAGAGACCCAGTACTTC

d_gene: TRBD1
abundance: .
v_gene: TRBV27
j_gene: TRBJ2-3
CDR3aa: CASARQGGTDTQYF
CDR3nt: TGTGCCAGCGCCCGACAGGGCGGAACAGATACGCAGTATTTT

d_gene: .
abundance: .
v_gene: TRBV27
j_gene: TRBJ1-6
CDR3aa: CASSGGGSELFSPLHF
CDR3nt: TGTGCCAGCAGTGGAGGGGGTAGTGAGCTCTTTTCACCCCTCCACTTT

d_gene: TRBD1
abundance: .
v_gene: TRBV6-1
j_gene: TRBJ2-7
CDR3aa: CASSEWTGKNYEQYF
CDR3nt: TGTGCCAGCAGTGAGTGGACAGGAAAAAACTACGAGCAGTACTTC

d_gene: .
abundance: .
v_gene: TRBV5-6
j_gene: TRBJ1-2
CDR3aa: CASSTRVSEGGYTF
CDR3nt: TGTGCCAGCAGTACCAGGGTCTCGGAGGGGGGCTACACCTTC

d_gene: TRBD2
abundance: .
v_gene: TRBV5-1
j_gene: TRBJ2-2
CDR3aa: CASSLTGGNTGELFF
CDR3nt: TGCGCCAGCAGCTTGACGGGGGGTAACACCGGGGAGCTGTTTTTT

d_gene: .
abundance: once
v_gene: TRBV12-3/TRBV12-4
j_gene: TRBJ1-2
CDR3aa: CASSSESHGYTF
CDR3nt: TGTGCCAGCAGTTCAGAGAGCCATGGCTACACCTTC

d_gene: .
abundance: .
v_gene: TRBV19
j_gene: TRBJ2-5
CDR3aa: CASSNVETQYF
CDR3nt: TGTGCCAGTAGTAATGTGGAGACCCAGTACTTC

d_gene: .
abundance: .
v_gene: TRBV30
j_gene: TRBJ2-1
CDR3aa: CAWSVVQGYEQFF
CDR3nt: TGTGCCTGGAGTGTAGTTCAGGGTTATGAGCAGTTCTTC

d_gene: .
abundance: .
v_gene: TRBV6-5
j_gene: TRBJ1-1
CDR3aa: CASRFLRVGNTEAFF
CDR3nt: TGTGCCAGCAGGTTCCTCAGGGTCGGGAACACTGAAGCTTTCTTT

d_gene: TRBD1
abundance: .
v_gene: TRBV24-1
j_gene: TRBJ1-5
CDR3aa: CATSRGLGQPQHF
CDR3nt: TGTGCCACCAGTAGGGGGCTCGGTCAGCCCCAGCATTTT

d_gene: .
abundance: .
v_gene: TRBV6-5
j_gene: TRBJ1-2
CDR3aa: CASSPGGEGYTF
CDR3nt: TGTGCCAGCAGCCCGGGGGGAGAGGGCTACACCTTC

d_gene: .
abundance: .
v_gene: TRBV3-1/TRBV3-2
j_gene: TRBJ2-5
CDR3aa: CASSQDRARVRETQYF
CDR3nt: TGTGCCAGCAGCCAAGATAGGGCCAGGGTAAGGGAGACCCAGTACTTC

d_gene: TRBD1
abundance: .
v_gene: TRBV6-5
j_gene: TRBJ1-5
CDR3aa: CASSSSPTGNNQPQHF
CDR3nt: TGTGCCAGCAGTTCATCCCCGACAGGGAACAATCAGCCCCAGCATTTT

d_gene: TRBD1
abundance: .
v_gene: TRBV7-9
j_gene: TRBJ1-6
CDR3aa: CASSLGQGSSYNSPLHF
CDR3nt: TGTGCCAGCAGCCTAGGACAGGGAAGCTCCTATAATTCACCCCTCCACTTT

d_gene: .
abundance: once
v_gene: TRBV4-3
j_gene: TRBJ1-2
CDR3aa: CASSQDQRVGGYTF
CDR3nt: TGCGCCAGCAGCCAAGATCAGCGGGTCGGGGGCTACACCTTC

d_gene: .
abundance: .
v_gene: TRBV7-9
j_gene: TRBJ2-5
CDR3aa: CASRGTPQETQYF
CDR3nt: TGTGCCAGCAGGGGGACTCCGCAAGAGACCCAGTACTTC

d_gene: .
abundance: few
v_gene: TRBV27
j_gene: TRBJ1-1
CDR3aa: CASRQAGFRNTEAFF
CDR3nt: TGTGCCAGCAGGCAGGCCGGGTTCCGGAACACTGAAGCTTTCTTT

d_gene: .
abundance: .
v_gene: TRBV6-2/TRBV6-3
j_gene: TRBJ2-5
CDR3aa: CAIRPWQQETQYF
CDR3nt: TGTGCCATCCGCCCATGGCAGCAAGAGACCCAGTACTTC

d_gene: .
abundance: .
v_gene: TRBV7-6
j_gene: TRBJ2-1
CDR3aa: CASSLALGSYNEQFF
CDR3nt: TGTGCCAGCAGCTTAGCCCTCGGCTCCTACAATGAGCAGTTCTTC

d_gene: TRBD1
abundance: .
v_gene: TRBV10-3
j_gene: TRBJ2-2
CDR3aa: CAISGQGPNTGELFF
CDR3nt: TGTGCCATCAGCGGACAGGGACCGAACACCGGGGAGCTGTTTTTT

d_gene: .
abundance: .
v_gene: TRBV11-2
j_gene: TRBJ2-1
CDR3aa: CASSLDRNNEQFF
CDR3nt: TGTGCCAGCAGCCTAGACAGAAACAATGAGCAGTTCTTC

d_gene: .
abundance: .
v_gene: TRBV7-9
j_gene: TRBJ1-1
CDR3aa: CASSLTWNTEAFF
CDR3nt: TGTGCCAGCAGCTTAACATGGAACACTGAAGCTTTCTTT

d_gene: .
abundance: .
v_gene: TRBV3-1/TRBV3-2
j_gene: TRBJ2-7
CDR3aa: CASSQVIWSGRTYEQYF
CDR3nt: TGTGCCAGCAGCCAAGTAATATGGAGCGGGCGAACCTACGAGCAGTACTTC

d_gene: .
abundance: .
v_gene: TRBV7-9
j_gene: TRBJ2-3
CDR3aa: CASSLALVDTQYF
CDR3nt: TGTGCCAGCAGCTTAGCCCTAGTGGATACGCAGTATTTT

d_gene: .
abundance: once
v_gene: TRBV7-6
j_gene: TRBJ2-1
CDR3aa: CASSLKGPNEQFF
CDR3nt: TGTGCCAGCAGCTTAAAGGGCCCCAATGAGCAGTTCTTC

d_gene: .
abundance: .
v_gene: TRBV7-9
j_gene: TRBJ1-2
CDR3aa: CASSFTNIWQVGVFGYTF
CDR3nt: TGTGCCAGCAGCTTCACAAATATATGGCAGGTCGGGGTATTTGGCTACACCTTC

d_gene: .
abundance: .
v_gene: TRBV5-1
j_gene: TRBJ1-4
CDR3aa: CASSLSGEKLFF
CDR3nt: TGCGCCAGCAGCTTAAGCGGCGAAAAACTGTTTTTT

d_gene: .
abundance: once
v_gene: TRBV19
j_gene: TRBJ2-3
CDR3aa: CASSINRGGRTDTQYF
CDR3nt: TGTGCCAGTAGTATCAATAGGGGGGGCCGAACAGATACGCAGTATTTT

d_gene: .
abundance: few
v_gene: TRBV7-9
j_gene: TRBJ1-2
CDR3aa: CASSFTHDSGGYTF
CDR3nt: TGTGCCAGCAGCTTCACTCATGATAGCGGGGGCTACACCTTC